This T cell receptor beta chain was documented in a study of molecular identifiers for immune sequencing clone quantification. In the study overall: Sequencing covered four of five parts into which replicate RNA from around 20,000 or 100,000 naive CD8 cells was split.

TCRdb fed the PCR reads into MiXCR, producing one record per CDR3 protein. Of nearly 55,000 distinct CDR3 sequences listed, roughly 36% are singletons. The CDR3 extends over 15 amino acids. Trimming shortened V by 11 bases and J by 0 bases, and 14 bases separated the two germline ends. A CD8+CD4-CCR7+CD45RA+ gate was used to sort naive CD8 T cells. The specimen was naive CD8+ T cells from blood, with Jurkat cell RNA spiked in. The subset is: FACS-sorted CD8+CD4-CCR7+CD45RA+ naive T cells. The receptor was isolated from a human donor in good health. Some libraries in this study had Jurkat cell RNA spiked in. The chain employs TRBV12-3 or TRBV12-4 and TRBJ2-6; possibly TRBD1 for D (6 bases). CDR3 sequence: CAGNTRGSGANVLTF. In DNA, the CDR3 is TGTGCCGGCAACACCAGGGGCTCTGGGGCCAACGTCCTGACTTTC.